Shown below are 9 T cell receptor beta chains from a single sample sequenced in a study of shared clonotypes between healthy human individuals. CD45RO-negative, CCR7-positively selected cells formed the naive CD8 fraction, excluding terminally differentiated effector memory CD45RA+ cells. Assay: immunoSEQ multiplex PCR; the TCRdb copy retains only in-frame clones and omits some. The sample has some 2,100,000 clones, about 93% seen once. Specimen: naive CD8+ T cells from PBMCs. The receptors here all came from a man between 18 and 29 years old in good health. Some clones in this sample may be carry-over from other donors' samples.

The rearrangement joins TRBV7-9 to TRBJ2-7, with D unresolved. The V gene lost 3 bases and the J gene lost 5 bases, with 5 bases spanning the gap. The CDR3 totals 11 residues. Germline CDR1 SEHNR, CDR2 FQNEAQ (reference sequence). Here the CDR3 reads CASSFWDEQYF. The CDR3 coding sequence is TGTGCCAGCAGCTTTTGGGACGAGCAGTACTTC.

V usage is TRBV12-5 and J usage is TRBJ1-1, with 8 bases identical to TRBD1. CDR1 LGHNT and CDR2 FRNRAP come from the germline V gene. The CDR3 is 17 residues long. V lost 1 base and J lost 1; bases outside the gene matches: 8. The CDR3 loop is CASGLAKPTGENTEAFF. In DNA, the CDR3 is TGTGCTAGTGGTTTGGCAAAGCCGACAGGGGAGAACACTGAAGCTTTCTTT.

CDR3 in DNA: TGTGCCAGCAGCTTAATAGCGGGAGGGCCCGGCAATGAGCAGTTCTTC. This gives the protein CASSLIAGGPGNEQFF. The chain has TRBV11-1 and TRBJ2-1, with 11 bases aligning to TRBD2. Germline CDR1 and CDR2: SGHAT and FQDESV (reference sequence). Losses at the gene ends were 2 bases for V and 6 bases for J; bases not matched to a gene: 6. This CDR3 is 16 amino acids long.

The V and J genes are TRBV5-1 and TRBJ2-7; D possibly corresponds to TRBD1 (6 bases). There are 15 residues in the CDR3. Trimming pared 2 bases from V and 3 bases from J, leaving 15 bases between. Germline CDR1 reads SGHRS; CDR2 reads YFSETQ. The CDR3: CASSFGRGSIYEQYF. CDR3 coding DNA: TGCGCCAGCAGCTTCGGAAGGGGGAGCATCTACGAGCAGTACTTC.

The chain links TRBV28 to TRBJ2-6; D possibly uses TRBD1 or TRBD2 (5 bases each). Germline V CDR1 and CDR2: MDHEN, SYDVKM. V lost 7 bases, J lost 1 base, and 11 bases lay in between. CDR3 length: 15 amino acids. CDR3 residues: CASTGRLSGANVLTF. CDR3 sequence (DNA): TGTGCCAGCACGGGGCGCCTATCTGGGGCCAACGTCCTGACTTTC.

The chain links TRBV27 to TRBJ2-6; D gene uncertain. The CDR3 length is 16 residues. Germline lookup yields CDR1 MNHEY and CDR2 SMNVEV (reference sequence). V was trimmed by 6 bases and J by 0 bases, leaving 12 bases between them. CDR3 sequence: CASSSLIPSGANVLTF. The DNA of the CDR3 is TGTGCCAGCAGCTCGTTAATTCCCTCTGGGGCCAACGTCCTGACTTTC.

Remarks on this clone: Other nucleotide sequences from this sample produce the same CDR3. The V gene is TRBV6-5, the J gene TRBJ1-1; D is uncertain. The V end lost 0 bases, the J end lost 0 bases, and 8 bases lay between the germline ends. This CDR3 is built from 15 residues. Germline lookup yields CDR1 MNHEY and CDR2 SVGAGI. The DNA of the CDR3 is TGTGCCAGCAGTTACTCTGCGGGAATGAACACTGAAGCTTTCTTT. It translates to CASSYSAGMNTEAFF.

For the CDR3, the DNA is TGCGCCAGCAGTATAGGACTCCACTACGAGCAGTACTTC. Residues: CASSIGLHYEQYF. This chain joins TRBV10-1 and TRBJ2-7, with D possibly being TRBD2 (5 bases). The CDR3 length is 13 residues. V shed 5 bases and J shed 3 bases, with 11 bases lying between them. Germline V lookup: CDR1 WNHNN, CDR2 SYGVQD (reference sequence).

The rearrangement links TRBV27 to TRBJ2-5; 9 bases line up with TRBD2. Germline CDR1 MNHEY, CDR2 SMNVEV (reference sequence). The CDR3 sequence is 16 residues long. The V segment lost 6 bases and the J segment 3 bases; nucleotides outside the gene matches: 11. CDR3 nucleotides: TGTGCCAGCAGCGCCTTCCGTCTAGCGGGGAAAGAGACCCAGTACTTC. It encodes CASSAFRLAGKETQYF.